Listed below are T cell receptor beta chains from one sample, sequenced in a study of blood T cell repertoires in COVID-19. TCRdb keeps only in-frame clones here, not all; method: immunoSEQ multiplex PCR. Counted here are about 200,000 clones, over 75% occurring once; the ten biggest clones make up around 7.4%. Material: PBMCs or T cells enriched from blood (not recorded which). Every receptor here comes from a middle-aged woman with acute COVID-19. CDR3s include the opening cysteine and the closing phenylalanine or tryptophan. A D gene is named only where the DNA matches it firmly. The size of a clone is reported for some rows only, either as once, few or many, or as a class for expanded clones.

J gene: TRBJ1-3
D gene: TRBD1
V gene: TRBV28
CDR3 length: 15
clone size: few
CDR3 DNA: TGTGCCAGCAGCCGGGACAGACTCTCTGGAAACACCATATATTTT
CDR3 protein: CASSRDRLSGNTIYF

J gene: TRBJ1-1
D gene: NA
V gene: TRBV7-9
CDR3 length: 11
clone size: few
CDR3 DNA: TGTGCCAGCACCTACAGGACTGAAGCTTTCTTT
CDR3 protein: CASTYRTEAFF

J gene: TRBJ2-3
D gene: NA
V gene: TRBV10-3
CDR3 length: 14
clone size: NA
CDR3 DNA: TGTGCCACAACTCCCGCCAGCGCCACAGATACGCAGTATTTT
CDR3 protein: CATTPASATDTQYF

J gene: TRBJ1-2
D gene: NA
V gene: TRBV7-2
CDR3 length: 15
clone size: NA
CDR3 DNA: TGTGCCAGCAGCTTAGGGACAAGGGCGGACTATGGCTACACCTTC
CDR3 protein: CASSLGTRADYGYTF

J gene: TRBJ2-1
D gene: TRBD1
V gene: TRBV4-1
CDR3 length: 15
clone size: NA
CDR3 DNA: TGCGCCAGCAGCCAAGGGACAGGGGGCTGGAATGAGCAGTTCTTC
CDR3 protein: CASSQGTGGWNEQFF

J gene: TRBJ2-1
D gene: TRBD2
V gene: TRBV5-1
CDR3 length: 15
clone size: NA
CDR3 DNA: TGCGCCAGCAGCTCGGGACTAGCGGTATACAATGAGCAGTTCTTC
CDR3 protein: CASSSGLAVYNEQFF

J gene: TRBJ2-2
D gene: NA
V gene: TRBV11-2
CDR3 length: 18
clone size: NA
CDR3 DNA: TGTGCCAGCAGCTTAGACCCCTCCGGGGGTTCGAACACCGGGGAGCTGTTTTTT
CDR3 protein: CASSLDPSGGSNTGELFF

J gene: TRBJ2-1
D gene: NA
V gene: TRBV28
CDR3 length: 14
clone size: NA
CDR3 DNA: TGTGCCAGCAGTTTAGCGCTAGTCAACAATGAGCAGTTCTTC
CDR3 protein: CASSLALVNNEQFF

J gene: TRBJ1-1
D gene: TRBD1
V gene: TRBV28
CDR3 length: 13
clone size: NA
CDR3 DNA: TGTGCCAGCCTAAAGAGGGGGCGGACTGAAGCTTTCTTT
CDR3 protein: CASLKRGRTEAFF

J gene: TRBJ2-5
D gene: TRBD1
V gene: TRBV19
CDR3 length: 14
clone size: NA
CDR3 DNA: TGTGCCAGTAGTATAGGGGGACCCCAGGGGGCCCAGTACTTC
CDR3 protein: CASSIGGPQGAQYF

J gene: TRBJ1-3
D gene: TRBD1
V gene: TRBV7-8
CDR3 length: 14
clone size: few
CDR3 DNA: TGTGCCAGCAGCTTCGGAGGGGGCAGAAACACCATATATTTT
CDR3 protein: CASSFGGGRNTIYF

J gene: TRBJ2-3
D gene: NA
V gene: TRBV30
CDR3 length: 14
clone size: NA
CDR3 DNA: TGTGCCTGGAGTAAGGAGACAGGCACAGATACGCAGTATTTT
CDR3 protein: CAWSKETGTDTQYF

J gene: TRBJ1-1
D gene: NA
V gene: TRBV12-3/TRBV12-4
CDR3 length: 12
clone size: NA
CDR3 DNA: TGTGCCAGCAGTTTACAGAACACTGAAGCTTTCTTT
CDR3 protein: CASSLQNTEAFF

J gene: TRBJ1-3
D gene: TRBD1
V gene: TRBV19
CDR3 length: 14
clone size: NA
CDR3 DNA: TGTGCCAGCGGGACAGCTCACTCTGGAAACACCATATATTTT
CDR3 protein: CASGTAHSGNTIYF

J gene: TRBJ2-7
D gene: TRBD1
V gene: TRBV7-9
CDR3 length: 15
clone size: NA
CDR3 DNA: TGTGCCAGCAGTACTGGGACAGGGATCTCCTACGAGCAGTACTTC
CDR3 protein: CASSTGTGISYEQYF

J gene: TRBJ2-2
D gene: NA
V gene: TRBV2
CDR3 length: 13
clone size: few
CDR3 DNA: TGTGCCAGCAGCCTCTCGAGCCCCGGGGAGCTGTTTTTT
CDR3 protein: CASSLSSPGELFF

J gene: TRBJ1-2
D gene: NA
V gene: TRBV11-2
CDR3 length: 15
clone size: NA
CDR3 DNA: TGTGCCAGCAGCTTAAGCCAGGGCGCTAACTATGGCTACACCTTC
CDR3 protein: CASSLSQGANYGYTF

J gene: TRBJ2-5
D gene: TRBD2
V gene: TRBV2
CDR3 length: 14
clone size: few
CDR3 DNA: TGTGCCACCGGGGGGGACCCGGACGGGTGGACCCAGTACTTC
CDR3 protein: CATGGDPDGWTQYF

J gene: TRBJ1-1
D gene: NA
V gene: TRBV28
CDR3 length: 16
clone size: NA
CDR3 DNA: TGTGCCAGCACCAATTACCTACTCAGGGAGAACACTGAAGCTTTCTTT
CDR3 protein: CASTNYLLRENTEAFF

J gene: TRBJ1-5
D gene: NA
V gene: TRBV7-3
CDR3 length: 17
clone size: large
CDR3 DNA: TGTGCCAGCAGCTTAAATCGTTTCCAGACTCGGTTTCAGCCCCAGCATTTT
CDR3 protein: CASSLNRFQTRFQPQHF

J gene: TRBJ2-7
D gene: TRBD1
V gene: TRBV7-3
CDR3 length: 13
clone size: once
CDR3 DNA: TGTGCCAGCAGCTACGACAGGGCCAGCGAGCAGTACTTC
CDR3 protein: CASSYDRASEQYF

J gene: TRBJ2-3
D gene: NA
V gene: TRBV7-8
CDR3 length: 16
clone size: few
CDR3 DNA: TGTGCCAGCAGCTTATCTTCTCTCCAGGGCACAGATACGCAGTATTTT
CDR3 protein: CASSLSSLQGTDTQYF

J gene: TRBJ2-2
D gene: TRBD1
V gene: TRBV28
CDR3 length: 16
clone size: NA
CDR3 DNA: TGTGCCAGCAGATCGACAGGGCTAACGAACACCGGGGAGCTGTTTTTT
CDR3 protein: CASRSTGLTNTGELFF

J gene: TRBJ2-1
D gene: TRBD2
V gene: TRBV5-5
CDR3 length: 15
clone size: NA
CDR3 DNA: TGTGCCAGCAGCCGGGGACTAGGGCCGGACAATGAGCAGTTCTTC
CDR3 protein: CASSRGLGPDNEQFF

J gene: TRBJ1-4
D gene: NA
V gene: TRBV15
CDR3 length: 16
clone size: NA
CDR3 DNA: TGTGCCACCAGCAGAGACGAGACAGCAACTAATGAAAAACTGTTTTTT
CDR3 protein: CATSRDETATNEKLFF

J gene: TRBJ1-1
D gene: NA
V gene: TRBV18
CDR3 length: 17
clone size: few
CDR3 DNA: TGTGCCAGCTCACCACCAAAAAGTTTCTCGGGGATCACTGAAGCTTTCTTT
CDR3 protein: CASSPPKSFSGITEAFF

J gene: TRBJ1-4
D gene: TRBD1
V gene: TRBV28
CDR3 length: 14
clone size: NA
CDR3 DNA: TGTGCCAGCAGTAGGCAGGGGGCTAATGAAAAACTGTTTTTT
CDR3 protein: CASSRQGANEKLFF

J gene: TRBJ2-2
D gene: TRBD1
V gene: TRBV7-6
CDR3 length: 15
clone size: NA
CDR3 DNA: TGTGCCAGCAGGAACGGACAGGGGGCGGTCGGGGAGCTGTTTTTT
CDR3 protein: CASRNGQGAVGELFF

J gene: TRBJ2-7
D gene: TRBD1
V gene: TRBV30
CDR3 length: 14
clone size: NA
CDR3 DNA: TGTGCCTGGAGTTTGACAGGGTGGAGTTACGAGCAGTACTTC
CDR3 protein: CAWSLTGWSYEQYF

J gene: TRBJ2-2
D gene: NA
V gene: TRBV7-6
CDR3 length: 12
clone size: NA
CDR3 DNA: TGTGCCAGCGGCAGGGTCACCGGGGAGCTGTTTTTT
CDR3 protein: CASGRVTGELFF

J gene: TRBJ2-1
D gene: TRBD1
V gene: TRBV5-4
CDR3 length: 17
clone size: NA
CDR3 DNA: TGTGCCAGCAGCCCAGACAGGGGCGCCAGCTCCTACAATGAGCAGTTCTTC
CDR3 protein: CASSPDRGASSYNEQFF

J gene: TRBJ1-3
D gene: TRBD1
V gene: TRBV2
CDR3 length: 16
clone size: few
CDR3 DNA: TGTGCCAGCAGTGAGTTCTCCAACAGGGGTGGAAACACCATATATTTT
CDR3 protein: CASSEFSNRGGNTIYF

J gene: TRBJ1-1
D gene: NA
V gene: TRBV12-3/TRBV12-4
CDR3 length: 13
clone size: many
CDR3 DNA: TGTGCCAGCAGTTTTAGTCAGGGCACTGAAGCTTTCTTT
CDR3 protein: CASSFSQGTEAFF

J gene: TRBJ1-4
D gene: TRBD1
V gene: TRBV19
CDR3 length: 15
clone size: NA
CDR3 DNA: TGTGCCAGTAGTAGGCCGGGACAGCCGATTGAAAAACTGTTTTTT
CDR3 protein: CASSRPGQPIEKLFF

J gene: TRBJ1-5
D gene: TRBD1
V gene: TRBV12-3/TRBV12-4
CDR3 length: 13
clone size: NA
CDR3 DNA: TGTGCCAGCAGAAGGACAGGGAATCAGCCCCAGCATTTT
CDR3 protein: CASRRTGNQPQHF

J gene: TRBJ1-1
D gene: TRBD1
V gene: TRBV2
CDR3 length: 14
clone size: NA
CDR3 DNA: TGTGCCAGCAGTAAAAGGACAGGGGACACTGAAGCTTTCTTT
CDR3 protein: CASSKRTGDTEAFF

J gene: TRBJ1-5
D gene: TRBD1
V gene: TRBV29-1
CDR3 length: 15
clone size: NA
CDR3 DNA: TGCAGCGTGGGGGGGGGACAGGGAAGCAATCAGCCCCAGCATTTT
CDR3 protein: CSVGGGQGSNQPQHF

J gene: TRBJ1-2
D gene: NA
V gene: TRBV15
CDR3 length: 14
clone size: NA
CDR3 DNA: TGTGCCATTCCTAATAGGGGCGGAAACTATGGCTACACCTTC
CDR3 protein: CAIPNRGGNYGYTF

J gene: TRBJ1-5
D gene: NA
V gene: TRBV29-1
CDR3 length: 12
clone size: NA
CDR3 DNA: TGCAGCGTTGCCAGGGTGGGTCAGCCCCAGCATTTT
CDR3 protein: CSVARVGQPQHF

J gene: TRBJ2-2
D gene: TRBD1
V gene: TRBV2
CDR3 length: 15
clone size: NA
CDR3 DNA: TGTGCCAGCAGTGAAGACAGGGGAGTCACCGGGGAGCTGTTTTTT
CDR3 protein: CASSEDRGVTGELFF

J gene: TRBJ1-1
D gene: NA
V gene: TRBV7-9
CDR3 length: 16
clone size: few
CDR3 DNA: TGTGCCAGCAGCAAAACGACAGGTGCCTCGAACACTGAAGCTTTCTTT
CDR3 protein: CASSKTTGASNTEAFF

J gene: TRBJ1-2
D gene: NA
V gene: TRBV6-5
CDR3 length: 13
clone size: NA
CDR3 DNA: TGTGCCAGCCGTAAACAGGGTGTCTATGGCTACACCTTC
CDR3 protein: CASRKQGVYGYTF